One T cell receptor beta chain is described in this entry. Its antigen remains unknown. An end of the junction does not agree with germline; a read error may underlie this. This entry comes from a study of blood T cells in healthy people across ages. Then a second PCR, running about 6 to 12 cycles, was carried out with a sample-barcoded 5' primer and a J-beta primer mix. TCRdb used MiXCR to reprocess the 5' RACE reads, holding one entry per CDR3 protein. The sample carries nearly 1 million distinct CDR3 sequences, just over 50% recorded once. General study points: Long-lived donors had more naive CD4+ cells and higher diversity than aged donors.

The CDR3 contains 16 residues. Germline CDR1 and CDR2: MDHEN and SYDVKM. The TCR sequence derives from a woman aged 60 to 75 in good health. Sample: blood. The rearrangement uses TRBV28 and TRBJ2-6; D is possibly TRBD1 or TRBD2 (5 bases each). CDR3: CANSLWGSSGANVLTF. CDR3 DNA sequence: TGTGCCAACAGTCTCTGGGGGAGCTCTGGGGCCAACGTCCTGACTTTC.